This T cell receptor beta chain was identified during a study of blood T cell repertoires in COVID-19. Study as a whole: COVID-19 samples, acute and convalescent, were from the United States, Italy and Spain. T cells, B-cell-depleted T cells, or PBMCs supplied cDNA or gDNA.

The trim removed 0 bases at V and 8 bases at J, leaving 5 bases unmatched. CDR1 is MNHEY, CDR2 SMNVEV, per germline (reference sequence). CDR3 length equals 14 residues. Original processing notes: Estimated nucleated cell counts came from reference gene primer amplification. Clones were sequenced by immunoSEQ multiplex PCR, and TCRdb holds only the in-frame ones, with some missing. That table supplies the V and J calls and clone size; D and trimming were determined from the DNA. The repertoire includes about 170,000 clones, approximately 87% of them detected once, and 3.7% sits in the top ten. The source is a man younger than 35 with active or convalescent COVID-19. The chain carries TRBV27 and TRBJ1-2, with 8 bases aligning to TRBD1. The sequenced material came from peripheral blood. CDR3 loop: CASSLSGRGLGYTF. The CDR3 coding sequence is TGTGCCAGCAGTTTATCGGGCAGGGGGCTGGGCTACACCTTC.